One and the same sample provided the 7 T cell receptor beta chains below, sequenced in a study of control samples from healthy donors and cancer patients. TCRdb's table, derived via immunoSEQ multiplex PCR, lists solely in-frame clones and lacks some. The repertoire holds approximately 86,000 clones, with 85% to 90% as singletons. The sample taken for sequencing was blood. Every receptor here comes from a woman aged 40 to 49 in good health.

In its sample, this clone was seen once. The chain combines TRBV29-1 with TRBJ1-2; 8 positions agree with TRBD1. Germline CDR1 SQVTM, CDR2 ANQGSEA. V trimming: 6 bases; J trimming: 5 bases; junction bases outside the gene matches: 11. The CDR3 runs to 14 residues. CDR3 nucleotides: TGCAGCGTCGACCCCGGGACAGGCTGGTATGGCTACACCTTC. Translation: CSVDPGTGWYGYTF. Combining the CDR3 with reference TRBV29-1 and TRBJ1-2 gives the whole variable domain SAVISQKPSRDICQRGTSLTIQCQVDSQVTMMFWYRQQPGQSLTLIATANQGSEATYESGFVIDKFPISRPNLTFSTLTVSNMSPEDSSIYLCSVDPGTGWYGYTFGSGTRLTVV.

The gene calls are TRBV9 and TRBJ1-2, with TRBD1 as a possible D gene (5 bases). Trimming stripped 4 bases from V and 2 bases from J, with 9 bases between. The CDR3 has 13 amino acids. Per germline, CDR1 SGDLS and CDR2 YYNGEE. The CDR3: CASSLQENYGYTF. The CDR3, as DNA: TGTGCCAGCAGCCTACAGGAAAACTATGGCTACACCTTC.

The gene calls are TRBV9 and TRBJ1-1; a weak D match, TRBD1 (5 bases). Per germline, CDR1 SGDLS and CDR2 YYNGEE. Trimming took off 4 bases at V and 9 bases at J, with 13 bases between the two ends. The CDR3 has 12 residues. The CDR3 loop is CASSPGAGKAFF. The CDR3 nucleotides are TGTGCCAGCAGCCCCGGGGCAGGGAAAGCTTTCTTT.

The chain carries TRBV6-2 or TRBV6-3 and TRBJ1-4; TRBD1 might be the D (6 bases). In germline, CDR1 is MNHEY, CDR2 SVGEGT. The CDR3 has 14 residues. Trimming stripped 2 bases from V and 7 bases from J, with 11 bases between. This chain's CDR3 is CASSYGGLGEKLFF. CDR3 nucleotide sequence: TGTGCCAGCAGTTACGGGGGGCTGGGTGAAAAACTGTTTTTT.

This clone was detected a few times. This sequence joins TRBV7-2 and TRBJ1-1; maybe TRBD1 (5 bases). CDR3 length: 13 residues. V was cut by 8 bases and J by 0 bases, with 10 bases left in between. Looked up from germline, CDR1 is SGHTA and CDR2 is FQGNSA. In DNA form, the CDR3 reads TGTGCCAGCGGAACGGGACTGAACACTGAAGCTTTCTTT. Amino acid sequence: CASGTGLNTEAFF.

The table lists this clone with a few counts. The DNA of the CDR3 is TGTGCCAGCAGCCCACGACAGGGACCTGAAAAACTGTTTTTT. Its translation: CASSPRQGPEKLFF. This rearrangement joins TRBV9 to TRBJ1-4, with 7 bases aligning to TRBD1. Germline V gives CDR1 SGDLS, CDR2 YYNGEE. The CDR3 totals 14 residues. With 4 bases clipped from V and 7 bases from J, the junction kept 7 bases outside the gene matches.

The chain combines TRBV5-6 with TRBJ1-3; TRBD1 matches 7 bases. The ends lost 3 bases at V and 0 bases at J; junction bases unmatched: 6. Germline-derived CDR1 and CDR2 are SGHDT and YYEEEE. The CDR3 has 16 amino acids. As DNA, the CDR3 is TGTGCCAGCAGCTCCTACAGGGGCGTCTCTGGAAACACCATATATTTT. This encodes CASSSYRGVSGNTIYF.